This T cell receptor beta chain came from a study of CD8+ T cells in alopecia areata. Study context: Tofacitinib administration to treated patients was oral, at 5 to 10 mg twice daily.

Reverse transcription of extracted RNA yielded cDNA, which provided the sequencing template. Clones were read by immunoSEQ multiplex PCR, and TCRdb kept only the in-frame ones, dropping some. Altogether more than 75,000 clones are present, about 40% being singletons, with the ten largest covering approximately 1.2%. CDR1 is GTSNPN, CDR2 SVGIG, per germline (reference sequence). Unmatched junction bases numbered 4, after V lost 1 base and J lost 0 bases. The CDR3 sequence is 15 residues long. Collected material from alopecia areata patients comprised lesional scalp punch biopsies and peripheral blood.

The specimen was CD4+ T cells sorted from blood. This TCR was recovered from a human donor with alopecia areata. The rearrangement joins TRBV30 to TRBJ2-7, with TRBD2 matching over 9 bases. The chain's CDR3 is CAWSAPTSGSYEQYF. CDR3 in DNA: TGTGCCTGGAGTGCTCCGACTAGCGGCTCCTACGAGCAGTACTTC.